This TCR beta chain is from a study of T-cell memory formation after mild COVID-19. Study information: Each donor largely had its own TCR clusters. Study-wide results and limits: Those CD4+ clones that contracted were mainly in CM and EM (CD8+ ones in EMRA). The study found balanced CD4/CD8 in clones contracting day 15 to 85 and a CD4+ lean in later expanders. Pre-infection memory showed some responding clones, and this suggested that cross-reactive memory joined.

There are 14 residues in the CDR3. Deletions cut 6 bases from V and 2 bases from J, with 12 bases between. Germline CDR1 MNHEY, CDR2 SVGAGI. TCRdb redid the calling of the 5' RACE reads with MiXCR, one entry per CDR3 protein. This sample has about 560,000 distinct CDR3 sequences; about 20% occur once, and the top ten carry 7% to 9%. Worth noting for this clonotype: Its antigen is undetermined.

Material for sequencing was PBMCs or a T cell subset sorted from them (not recorded which). The source of this sequence is an adult woman who had mild COVID-19 (a few samples of this study predate the infection). Cell type and time point are not known. The V and J genes are TRBV6-5 and TRBJ2-3; a possible D gene is TRBD2 (6 bases). In DNA, the CDR3 is TGTGCCAGCAGACTGACTAGTTCCACAGATACGCAGTATTTT. Residues: CASRLTSSTDTQYF.